The rows below give T cell receptor beta chains drawn from one sample of a study of cytomegalovirus exposure and HLA in healthy donors. Sequenced by immunoSEQ multiplex PCR; TCRdb stores in-frame clones only, minus some. Counted here are 84,000 or so clones, approximately 80% occurring once; the ten biggest clones make up about 3%. Sequencing input: PBMCs. Source of these receptors: a man aged 45-60 years in good health and CMV-seronegative. CDR3s include the opening cysteine and the closing phenylalanine or tryptophan. A D gene is named only where the DNA matches it firmly. Clone size is stated in some rows and not others, as once, few, many or a class when expanded.

clone_size	d_call	v_call	j_call	cdr3_aa	cdr3_nt
.	.	TRBV18	TRBJ1-5	CASSQQGKSNQPQHF	TGTGCCAGCTCGCAACAGGGTAAGAGTAATCAGCCCCAGCATTTT
.	TRBD2	TRBV7-2	TRBJ2-5	CASSSRTRSQETQYF	TGTGCCAGCAGCTCCAGGACTAGATCTCAAGAGACCCAGTACTTC
.	.	TRBV7-9	TRBJ2-7	CSSSLAPRSSYEQYF	TGTTCCAGCAGCTTAGCTCCGCGTAGCTCCTACGAGCAGTACTTC
.	TRBD1	TRBV6-1	TRBJ1-6	CASKRDRWGDSPLHF	TGTGCCAGCAAGAGGGACAGGTGGGGGGATTCACCCCTCCACTTT
.	TRBD1	TRBV5-1	TRBJ1-1	CASSPTPAGQGATEAFF	TGCGCCAGCAGTCCGACACCCGCGGGACAGGGCGCCACTGAAGCTTTCTTT
.	TRBD1	TRBV4-3	TRBJ2-1	CASSARQGPHEQFF	TGCGCCAGCAGCGCCAGACAGGGGCCCCATGAGCAGTTCTTC
.	TRBD1	TRBV7-2	TRBJ2-3	CASSGKTGGGTDTQYF	TGTGCCAGCAGCGGAAAGACAGGGGGTGGCACAGATACGCAGTATTTT
.	.	TRBV5-4	TRBJ2-7	CASSSWGRRDEQYF	TGTGCCAGCAGCTCTTGGGGGCGCAGAGACGAGCAGTACTTC
.	.	TRBV9	TRBJ2-3	CASSVGASFTDTQYF	TGTGCCAGCAGCGTAGGTGCCAGTTTCACAGATACGCAGTATTTT
.	.	TRBV28	TRBJ1-6	CASKGALGNSPLHF	TGTGCCAGCAAAGGGGCCTTGGGCAATTCACCCCTCCACTTT
.	.	TRBV7-9	TRBJ1-1	CASSLWSGGSTEAFF	TGTGCCAGCAGCTTATGGTCGGGGGGGTCGACTGAAGCTTTCTTT
.	TRBD1	TRBV28	TRBJ1-1	CASSQDRTEAFF	TGTGCCAGCAGTCAGGACAGGACTGAAGCTTTCTTT
.	.	TRBV2	TRBJ2-5	CASNLNGGMGETQYF	TGTGCCAGCAACCTCAACGGCGGGATGGGAGAGACCCAGTACTTC
.	.	TRBV5-5	TRBJ1-4	CASSLFATNEKLFF	TGTGCCAGCAGCTTGTTTGCTACCAATGAAAAACTGTTTTTT
few	.	TRBV6-4	TRBJ2-2	CASRQVPNTGELFF	TGTGCCAGTCGACAGGTCCCGAACACCGGGGAGCTGTTTTTT
.	.	TRBV7-3	TRBJ1-1	CASSLSNLEAFF	TGTGCCAGCAGCTTATCTAACCTCGAAGCTTTCTTT
few	TRBD1	TRBV2	TRBJ1-2	CASSRETGGNYGYTF	TGTGCCAGCAGTCGTGAAACAGGGGGCAACTATGGCTACACCTTC
once	.	TRBV4-2	TRBJ1-5	CASSQGNNNQPQHF	TGTGCCAGCAGCCAAGGTAATAACAATCAGCCCCAGCATTTT